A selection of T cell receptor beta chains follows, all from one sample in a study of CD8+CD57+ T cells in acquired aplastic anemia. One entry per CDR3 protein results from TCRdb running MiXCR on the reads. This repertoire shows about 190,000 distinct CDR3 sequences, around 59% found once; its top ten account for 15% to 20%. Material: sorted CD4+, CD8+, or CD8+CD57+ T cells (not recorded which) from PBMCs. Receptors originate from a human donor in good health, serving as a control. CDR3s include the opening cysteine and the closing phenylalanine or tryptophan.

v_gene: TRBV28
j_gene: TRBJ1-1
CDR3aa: CASSLGQGPEAFF

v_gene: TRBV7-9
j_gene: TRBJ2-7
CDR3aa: CASSLSGQGTAEQYF

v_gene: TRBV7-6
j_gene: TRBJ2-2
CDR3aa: CASRLGGADTGELFF

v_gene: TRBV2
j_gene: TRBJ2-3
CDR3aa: CASSTGLATDTQYF

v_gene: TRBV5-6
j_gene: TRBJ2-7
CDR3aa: CASSLPRDRPPLGIYEQYF

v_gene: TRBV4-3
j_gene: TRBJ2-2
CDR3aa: CASSQAGNTGELFF

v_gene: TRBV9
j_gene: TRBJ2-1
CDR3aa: CASSATGTGDYNEQFF

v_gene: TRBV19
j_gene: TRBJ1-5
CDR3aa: CASSTRLSESQPQHF

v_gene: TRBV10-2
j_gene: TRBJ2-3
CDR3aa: CASNAGTDTQYF

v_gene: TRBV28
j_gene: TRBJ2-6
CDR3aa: CASTVGGSPSGGANVLTF

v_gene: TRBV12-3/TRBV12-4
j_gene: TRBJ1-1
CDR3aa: CASSFGLGTEAFF

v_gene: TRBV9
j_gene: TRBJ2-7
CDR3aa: CASSVESSGNYEQYF

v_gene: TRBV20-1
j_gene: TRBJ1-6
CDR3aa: CSALTGGVEYNSPLHF

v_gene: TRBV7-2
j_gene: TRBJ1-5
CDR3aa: CASSLVMGVDQPQHF

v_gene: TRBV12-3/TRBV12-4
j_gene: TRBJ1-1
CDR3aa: CASSHTEAFF

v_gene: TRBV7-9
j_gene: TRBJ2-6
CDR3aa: CASSSVGQGVVGANVLTF

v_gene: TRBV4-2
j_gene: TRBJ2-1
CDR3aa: CASSQGQTGAVEQFF

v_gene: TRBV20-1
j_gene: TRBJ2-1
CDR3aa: CSARTGGYEQFF

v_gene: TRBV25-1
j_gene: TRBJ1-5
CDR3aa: CASSDRAMGNQPQHF

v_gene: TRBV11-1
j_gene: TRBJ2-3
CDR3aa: CASSLRALASTDTQYF

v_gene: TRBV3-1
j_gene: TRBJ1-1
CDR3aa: CASSQVAGTEAFF

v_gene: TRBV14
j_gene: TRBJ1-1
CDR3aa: CASSQDRDRLNTEAFF

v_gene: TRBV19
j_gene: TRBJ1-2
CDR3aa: CASSITFEGPYGYTF

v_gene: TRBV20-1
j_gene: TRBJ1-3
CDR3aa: CSARKTGSSGNTIYF

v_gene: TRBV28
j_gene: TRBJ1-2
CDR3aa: CASSLVRGYGYTF

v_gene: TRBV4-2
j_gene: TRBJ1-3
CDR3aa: CASSQEYAGGNTIYF

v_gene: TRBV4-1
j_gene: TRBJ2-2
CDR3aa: CASSETGGATITGELFF